The 26 T cell receptor beta chains below come from one sample, sequenced in a study of T-cell reconstitution after alpha-beta-depleted transplantation in children. The authors prepared the TCRbeta library with unique molecular identifiers. TCRdb called the PCR reads again in MiXCR, with one record for every CDR3 protein. Here the sample spans approximately 230,000 distinct CDR3 sequences, roughly a quarter being singletons. Sequenced here: PBMCs, mostly from graft donor cells, sampled 360 days after TCRalphabeta/CD19-depleted stem cell transplant. All receptors derive from a female patient between 2 and 15 years old who had a stem cell transplant for congenital amegakaryocytic thrombocytopenia, so the T cells may come from the graft donor.

This clonotype has only one observation. A clone one base away is much larger, so this may be a read error. The J gene is TRBJ1-1, the V gene TRBV12-3 or TRBV12-4; D uncertain. The CDR3 length is 12 residues. The V gene lost 5 bases and the J gene lost 13 bases, with 17 bases spanning the gap. CDR3 loop: CASSPLTSGDFF. In DNA, the CDR3 is TGTGCCAGCAGTCCTTTAACTAGTGGGGATTTCTTT.

At least ten counts were recorded for this clonotype. The chain links TRBV7-3 to TRBJ2-7, with D possibly being TRBD2 (6 bases). The CDR3 has 13 amino acids. V lost 6 bases, J lost 7 bases, and 16 bases lay in between. Germline assignment: CDR1 SGHTA and CDR2 FQGTGA. CDR3 region: CASSSLGGTEQYF. Here the CDR3 DNA reads TGTGCCAGCAGTTCCCTGGGGGGTACGGAGCAGTACTTC. The full variable domain, its missing parts supplied by reference TRBV7-3 and TRBJ2-7, is GAGVSQTPSNKVTEKGKYVELRCDPISGHTALYWYRQSLGQGPEFLIYFQGTGAADDSGLPNDRFFAVRPEGSVSTLKIQRTERGDSAVYLCASSSLGGTEQYFGPGTRLTVT.

CDR3 nucleotide sequence: TGCGCCAGCAGCCTCGGGGTTTTCGGTTCTGGGGCCAACGTCCTGACTTTC. Its protein product is CASSLGVFGSGANVLTF. The chain is built from TRBV4-3 and TRBJ2-6, with TRBD2 as a possible D gene (5 bases). Germline assignment: CDR1 LGHNA and CDR2 YSLEER. Trimming cost V 4 bases and J 1 base, with 14 bases left between them. CDR3 length: 17 amino acids.

This clonotype was counted ten times or more. The gene calls are TRBV12-3 or TRBV12-4 and TRBJ2-1, with D maybe TRBD2 (6 bases). The V end lost 5 bases, the J end lost 10 bases, and 12 bases lay between the germline ends. The CDR3 sequence is 12 residues long. Written as DNA, the CDR3 is TGTGCCAGCAGTCTAGTTAGCGGAGAGCAGTTCTTC. Its translation: CASSLVSGEQFF.

This rearrangement joins TRBV12-3 or TRBV12-4 to TRBJ1-1; 8 positions agree with TRBD1. Trimming took 6 bases from V and 7 from J; bases not matched to a gene: 7. The CDR3 runs to 13 residues. CDR3 sequence reads: CASRADRGGEAFF. The CDR3 DNA sequence: TGTGCCAGCAGGGCTGACAGGGGTGGTGAAGCTTTCTTT.

The rearrangement joins TRBV6-2 or TRBV6-3 to TRBJ2-2, with D unresolved. Germline lookup yields CDR1 MNHEY and CDR2 SVGEGT. The CDR3 extends over 13 amino acids. V was cut by 6 bases and J by 1 base, with 6 bases left in between. CDR3 in amino acids: CASRQKNTGELFF. CDR3 DNA sequence: TGTGCCAGCAGACAGAAGAACACCGGGGAGCTGTTTTTT.

The V gene is TRBV7-7, the J gene TRBJ2-5, with 9 bases fitting TRBD2. CDR3 length equals 16 residues. CDR1 is SSHAT and CDR2 is FNYEAQ in the germline V gene (reference sequence). V lost 3 bases, J lost 1 base, and 6 bases stayed unmatched. CDR3 bases: TGTGCCAGCAGCTTGGGGCTAGCGGGACCCCAAGAGACCCAGTACTTC. The encoded protein is CASSLGLAGPQETQYF.

This chain uses TRBV7-9 with TRBJ2-5, with TRBD1 as a possible D gene (6 bases). Germline-derived CDR1 and CDR2 are SEHNR and FQNEAQ (reference sequence). The CDR3 has 15 amino acids. Trimming left V 2 bases short and J 5 bases short, with 15 bases between. The CDR3 protein is CASSLTNRVGETQYF. CDR3 sequence (DNA): TGTGCCAGCAGCTTAACTAACAGGGTGGGCGAGACCCAGTACTTC.

This clonotype has just a few counts. This chain links TRBV24-1 with TRBJ2-1, with D tentatively TRBD2 (5 bases). The germline V gene has CDR1 KGHDR and CDR2 SFDVKD. This CDR3 is 14 amino acids long. Trimming left V 3 bases short and J 8 bases short, with 13 bases between. This chain's CDR3 is CATSDPARGYEQFF. The CDR3 DNA is TGTGCCACCAGTGATCCCGCTCGGGGTTATGAGCAGTTCTTC.

This clonotype was observed a handful of times. The genes are TRBV2 and TRBJ2-7, with 9 bases fitting TRBD1. J was trimmed by 4 bases and V by 7 bases; bases with no gene match: 8. The CDR3 length is 14 residues. CDR1 and CDR2 from the germline V gene are SNHLY and FYNNEI. This CDR3 is CASTHGTGPYEQYF. In DNA, the CDR3 is TGTGCCAGCACCCACGGGACAGGGCCTTACGAGCAGTACTTC.

This clonotype was seen a handful of times. V usage is TRBV12-3 or TRBV12-4 and J usage is TRBJ2-4; D not resolved. The CDR3 covers 13 residues. The V and J ends lost 3 bases and 6 bases respectively, with 9 bases between them. CDR3 loop: CASSFGSRNIQYF. CDR3 nucleotide sequence: TGTGCCAGCAGTTTCGGTTCCAGAAACATTCAGTACTTC.

CDR3 region: CASSQVGGAYTEAFF. The CDR3 region has the DNA TGTGCCAGCAGCCAAGTCGGTGGAGCCTACACTGAAGCTTTCTTT. This chain joins TRBV3-1 and TRBJ1-1; no clear D gene. This CDR3 comprises 15 residues. V lost 1 base, J lost 3 bases, and 12 bases lay in between. Germline V CDR1 and CDR2: LGHDT, YNNKEL (reference sequence).

This clonotype was counted only a few times. This rearrangement joins TRBV2 to TRBJ1-2, with D possibly TRBD1 on 5 matching bases. The CDR3 sequence is 11 residues long. V was cut by 4 bases and J by 7 bases, with 7 bases left in between. CDR1 is SNHLY and CDR2 is FYNNEI in the germline V gene. The CDR3 nucleotides read TGTGCCAGCAGTGGGGACGGTGGCTACACCTTC. It translates to CASSGDGGYTF.

The chain carries TRBV12-3 or TRBV12-4 and TRBJ2-3, with D perhaps TRBD2 (5 bases). V dropped 4 bases and J dropped 0 bases, with 11 bases sitting between them. CDR3 length: 15 amino acids. In nucleotides, the CDR3 is TGTGCCAGCAGTTCGGACTTACCCAGCACAGATACGCAGTATTTT. It encodes CASSSDLPSTDTQYF.

This clonotype was counted a few times. This chain joins TRBV5-1 and TRBJ1-6; D ambiguous. The germline V and J ends were trimmed by 4 bases and 0 bases, with 14 bases remaining between them. The CDR3 has 17 residues. In germline, CDR1 is SGHRS, CDR2 YFSETQ. The CDR3 DNA follows: TGCGCCAGCAGCCATCGACCGGATAGCTCCTATAATTCACCCCTCCACTTT. Its protein is CASSHRPDSSYNSPLHF.

This clonotype was detected only a few times. The J gene is TRBJ2-1, the V gene TRBV11-2; D unresolved. Germline V gene sequence: CDR1 SGHAT, CDR2 FQNNGV. The V and J ends lost 2 bases and 8 bases respectively, with 7 bases between them. CDR3 length: 12 amino acids. Here the CDR3 reads CASSLLSDEQFF. The CDR3 DNA reads as TGTGCCAGCAGCTTACTTTCGGATGAGCAGTTCTTC.

The rearrangement links TRBV11-2 to TRBJ2-4, with D perhaps assigned TRBD1 or TRBD2 (6 bases each). This CDR3 has 16 amino acids. The V end was cut by 2 bases, the J end by 6 bases, with 17 bases between. Looked up from germline, CDR1 is SGHAT and CDR2 is FQNNGV. CDR3 amino acids: CASSLTVGGSGNIQYF. CDR3 bases: TGTGCCAGCAGCTTAACTGTAGGGGGGAGTGGAAACATTCAGTACTTC.

The sample holds a few counts of this clonotype. The chain joins TRBV5-1 to TRBJ2-3, with D hard to call. The germline CDR1 and CDR2 sequences are SGHRS and YFSETQ. The CDR3 extends over 15 amino acids. V shed 0 bases and J shed 0 bases, with 8 bases lying between them. CDR3 sequence (DNA): TGCGCCAGCAGCTTGGTTGTCACTAGCACAGATACGCAGTATTTT. It translates to CASSLVVTSTDTQYF.

The chain carries TRBV3-1 and TRBJ2-3; 8 bases map to TRBD2. With 2 bases clipped from V and 4 bases from J, the junction kept 14 bases outside the gene matches. CDR1 and CDR2 from the germline V gene are LGHDT and YNNKEL (reference sequence). This CDR3 has 18 residues. In nucleotides, the CDR3 is TGTGCCAGCAGCCAAACCTTGAGGACTAGCCTTGATGCAGATACGCAGTATTTT. Protein sequence: CASSQTLRTSLDADTQYF.

Ten or more counts support this clonotype. The chain uses TRBV25-1 and TRBJ2-7, with D hard to call. This CDR3 region has 10 residues. Looked up from germline, CDR1 is MGHDK and CDR2 is SYGVNS. V gave up 5 bases and J gave up 3 bases, with 2 bases separating them. In DNA form, the CDR3 reads TGTGCCAGCAGTAACTACGAGCAGTACTTC. Protein: CASSNYEQYF.

This clonotype has just a few counts. The rearrangement links TRBV5-1 to TRBJ2-3; D unresolved. Germline values: CDR1 SGHRS, CDR2 YFSETQ. The ends were cut back, 4 bases at V and 2 bases at J, with 17 bases in the middle. This CDR3 contains 16 residues. The DNA for the CDR3 is TGCGCCAGCAGCCCCAGGCTGACACGAGACACAGATACGCAGTATTTT. Its protein product is CASSPRLTRDTDTQYF.

This clonotype was seen a handful of times. The CDR3 loop reads CASSLVAGGPSNEQFF. DNA for the CDR3: TGCGCCAGCAGCTTGGTTGCGGGAGGGCCCTCGAATGAGCAGTTCTTC. The chain employs TRBV5-1 and TRBJ2-1; 9 bases are a match to TRBD2. The CDR3 sequence is 16 residues long. Germline V gene sequence: CDR1 SGHRS, CDR2 YFSETQ. The ends lost 0 bases at V and 7 bases at J; junction bases unmatched: 8.

This clonotype has just a few counts. The chain couples TRBV4-1 to TRBJ2-1; D remains ambiguous. The CDR3 loop spans 13 amino acids. Germline-derived CDR1 and CDR2 are MGHRA and YSYEKL. V lost 1 base, J lost 12 bases, and 13 bases lay in between. CDR3 DNA sequence: TGCGCCAGCAGCCAAGGTTCTGCGAATCGGCAGTTCTTC. Its translation: CASSQGSANRQFF.

The chain is built from TRBV20-1 and TRBJ2-1; 8 bases map to TRBD1. This CDR3 has 12 residues. V was clipped by 7 bases and J by 9 bases; unmatched bases: 8. Germline-derived CDR1 and CDR2 are DFQATT and SNEGSKA (reference sequence). In DNA form, the CDR3 reads TGCAGTGGGTGGGACAGGCGGGCTGAGCAGTTCTTC. Translation: CSGWDRRAEQFF.

In this sample, this clonotype turned up a few times. The chain carries TRBV28 and TRBJ1-1, with 8 bases lining up with TRBD1. J gave up 4 bases and V 7 bases, and 5 bases lay outside the gene matches. The CDR3 loop spans 13 amino acids. Germline assignment: CDR1 MDHEN and CDR2 SYDVKM. The CDR3 bases are TGTGCCAGCACAGGGGGCGCGACCACTGAAGCTTTCTTT. It translates to CASTGGATTEAFF.

The chain has TRBV10-3 and TRBJ2-3, with 13 bases identical to TRBD2. The CDR3 runs to 16 residues. Germline values: CDR1 ENHRY, CDR2 SYGVKD. V shed 4 bases and J 7 bases; nucleotides not matched to a gene: 8. Here the CDR3 DNA reads TGTGCCATCAGTGGGGGACTAGCGGGGCCGGAAAATACGCAGTATTTT. It is translated as CAISGGLAGPENTQYF.